This passage covers 28 T cell receptor beta chains from one sample sequenced in a study of spatial heterogeneity in lung cancer. Time point noted: sample taken at primary tumor resection. The input material, whole RNA from tumor, nontumor lung or frozen PBMC, was sequenced unsorted. MiXCR, run by TCRdb on the 5' RACE reads, gives a single entry per CDR3 protein. The profile shows 90,000 to 95,000 distinct CDR3 sequences, roughly 12% of them singletons. The sequences come from PBMCs, collected at surgery. These receptors originate from a male donor with early-stage non-small cell lung cancer.

The gene calls are TRBV20-1 and TRBJ1-1; D might be TRBD1 (6 bases). The V gene's germline CDR1 is DFQATT and CDR2 SNEGSKA (reference sequence). There are 14 residues in the CDR3. V lost 3 bases and J 5 bases, leaving 16 bases between the germline ends. CDR3 in DNA: TGCAGTGCTAGGGAGAGGCAGGGGTGGACTGAAGCTTTCTTT. This gives the protein CSARERQGWTEAFF.

This clonotype was recorded a few times. The chain joins TRBV6-2 or TRBV6-3 to TRBJ2-7, with D tentatively TRBD1 (6 bases). Germline CDR1 is MNHEY and CDR2 is SVGEGT. V lost 5 bases and J lost 1, with 12 bases in between. The CDR3 runs 14 residues. The CDR3: CASSTGFTSYEQYF. The CDR3 bases are TGTGCCAGCAGTACAGGGTTCACTTCCTACGAGCAGTACTTC.

This chain links TRBV5-6 with TRBJ2-5, with 8 nucleotides matching TRBD1. Germline V lookup: CDR1 SGHDT, CDR2 YYEEEE. The trim removed 0 bases at V and 5 bases at J, leaving 6 bases unmatched. The CDR3 has 15 residues. CDR3 sequence (DNA): TGTGCCAGCAGCTTGGAAACGGACAGGGATGAGACCCAGTACTTC. As protein: CASSLETDRDETQYF.

This clonotype came up many times. V is TRBV29-1 and J is TRBJ2-7; 7 positions agree with TRBD1. This CDR3 has 12 amino acids. Trimming took 6 bases from V and 3 from J; bases not matched to a gene: 5. Looked up from germline, CDR1 is SQVTM and CDR2 is ANQGSEA. This CDR3 is CSVTGTVYEQYF. In DNA form, the CDR3 reads TGCAGCGTAACCGGGACAGTCTACGAGCAGTACTTC.

This clonotype was recorded at least ten times. The chain combines TRBV5-1 with TRBJ1-2, with unresolved D. The V end lost 4 bases, the J end lost 4 bases, and 11 bases lay between the germline ends. The CDR3 contains 13 residues. Germline V lookup: CDR1 SGHRS, CDR2 YFSETQ. The CDR3 region has the DNA TGCGCCAGCAGCCCAGACGGGAGCTATGGCTACACCTTC. Amino acids: CASSPDGSYGYTF.

This clonotype appeared many times. The CDR3 sequence: CASSPGQDQETQYF. CDR3 DNA: TGTGCCAGCAGCCCCGGACAGGACCAAGAGACCCAGTACTTC. The chain has TRBV7-3 and TRBJ2-5, with 7 positions matching TRBD1. The ends lost 5 bases at V and 0 bases at J; junction bases unmatched: 3. Germline loops: CDR1 SGHTA, CDR2 FQGTGA. The CDR3 extends over 14 amino acids.

There are a few counts of this clonotype. The chain recombines TRBV10-3 with TRBJ2-7; D gene unclear. Germline V gives CDR1 ENHRY, CDR2 SYGVKD. The CDR3 spans 14 residues. Trimming left V 2 bases short and J 3 bases short, with 11 bases between. CDR3 DNA: TGTGCCATCAGTGAGCCCAGTGAATTCTACGAGCAGTACTTC. Protein sequence: CAISEPSEFYEQYF.

This sequence joins TRBV24-1 and TRBJ2-5; D is unresolved. The CDR3 is 13 residues long. V was pared by 0 bases and J by 4 bases, with 5 bases between. Germline V gene sequence: CDR1 KGHDR, CDR2 SFDVKD. Here the CDR3 DNA reads TGTGCCACCAGTGATTTGGGTGGAGAGACCCAGTACTTC. Residues: CATSDLGGETQYF.

This clonotype was picked up a small number of times. This rearrangement joins TRBV7-9 to TRBJ1-2; 12 bases agree with TRBD1. Losses at the gene ends were 5 bases for V and 0 bases for J; bases not matched to a gene: 13. Germline values: CDR1 SEHNR, CDR2 FQNEAQ (reference sequence). The CDR3 has 19 amino acids. The CDR3 nucleotides read TGTGCCAGCAGCACCTGGGGACAGGGGGCTTCCGGACCTAACTATGGCTACACCTTC. Its protein product is CASSTWGQGASGPNYGYTF.

This clonotype was detected only a few times. The CDR3 bases are TGCAGCGCCAGACCCTGGACTAGCGAGGAGACCCAGTACTTC. Protein: CSARPWTSEETQYF. The gene calls are TRBV29-1 and TRBJ2-5; TRBD2 agrees at 9 bases. The length of the CDR3 is 14 residues. Trimming took 7 bases from V and 5 from J; bases not matched to a gene: 11. Germline lookup yields CDR1 SQVTM and CDR2 ANQGSEA.

For this clonotype: A much bigger clone sits one base away, suggesting this may be a read error. The chain uses TRBV10-3 and TRBJ1-2, with D possibly TRBD1 on 6 matching bases. CDR1 is ENHRY and CDR2 is SYGVKD in the germline V gene. The CDR3 has 14 amino acids. CDR3 sequence (DNA): TGTGTCATCAGGGCGGACAGTGGGCGGCATGGCTACACCTTC. Its protein product is CVIRADSGRHGYTF.

This clonotype has only a few counts. The chain links TRBV28 to TRBJ2-2; D is possibly TRBD1 or TRBD2 (5 bases each). This CDR3 spans 15 amino acids. Trimming pared 4 bases from V and 6 bases from J, leaving 15 bases between. Per the germline V gene, CDR1 is MDHEN and CDR2 is SYDVKM. CDR3 sequence reads: CASSSPGTRAGELFF. CDR3 nucleotide sequence: TGTGCCAGCAGTTCTCCCGGGACCCGGGCCGGGGAGCTGTTTTTT.

This clonotype was counted many times. The V call is TRBV12-3 or TRBV12-4, the J call TRBJ1-1, with TRBD1 matching 8 bases. With 3 bases clipped from V and 4 bases from J, the junction kept 10 bases outside the gene matches. The CDR3 covers 16 residues. The CDR3 region is CASSFRDRRRGTEAFF. The DNA of the CDR3 is TGTGCCAGCAGTTTCAGGGACAGGCGAAGGGGCACTGAAGCTTTCTTT.

This sequence joins TRBV4-3 and TRBJ2-3, with D hard to call. The CDR3 sequence is 15 residues long. V lost 0 bases to trimming and J lost 3 bases, with 10 bases between them. Per the germline V gene, CDR1 is LGHNA and CDR2 is YSLEER. The CDR3 loop is CASSQDLLVTDTQYF. The CDR3 DNA reads TGCGCCAGCAGCCAAGATCTTCTAGTGACAGATACGCAGTATTTT.

J is TRBJ2-1 and V is TRBV5-1; 9 bases match TRBD2. Trimming at V came to 4 bases and at J to 4 bases, leaving 6 bases not matched to a gene. Per germline, CDR1 SGHRS and CDR2 YFSETQ. The CDR3 runs 15 residues. CDR3 bases: TGCGCCAGCAGCACTACCGCGGGAGGGTACAATGAGCAGTTCTTC. Its translation: CASSTTAGGYNEQFF. Using reference TRBV5-1 and TRBJ2-1 for the parts outside the CDR3, the full variable domain is KAGVTQTPRYLIKTRGQQVTLSCSPISGHRSVSWYQQTPGQGLQFLFEYFSETQRNKGNFPGRFSGRQFSNSRSEMNVSTLELGDSALYLCASSTTAGGYNEQFFGPGTRLTVL.

This clonotype was seen ten or more times. This chain joins TRBV10-3 and TRBJ2-7; no reliable D call. Germline CDR1 reads ENHRY; CDR2 reads SYGVKD. The CDR3 loop spans 13 amino acids. V was pared by 3 bases and J by 0 bases, with 6 bases between. CDR3 in DNA: TGTGCCATCAGTGACCTTGTCTCCTACGAGCAGTACTTC. Protein product: CAISDLVSYEQYF.

The genes are TRBV20-1 and TRBJ2-1; possibly TRBD2 for D (5 bases). The germline V gene encodes CDR1 DFQATT and CDR2 SNEGSKA (reference sequence). V lost 0 bases and J lost 4, with 19 bases in between. This CDR3 spans 17 amino acids. The CDR3 DNA sequence: TGCAGTGCTAGAGAGGCGCGGGCGGAACGACGATACAATGAGCAGTTCTTC. It translates to CSAREARAERRYNEQFF.

The chain recombines TRBV29-1 with TRBJ2-2; weak D call: TRBD1 (6 bases). The CDR3 is 13 amino acids. Germline values: CDR1 SQVTM, CDR2 ANQGSEA. Trimming removed 7 bases from V and 6 bases from J, with 15 bases in between. In DNA, the CDR3 is TGCAGCGCCGGGACACAAAGGGCCGGGGAGCTGTTTTTT. It specifies CSAGTQRAGELFF.

This clonotype was seen more than once but under ten times. The CDR3 DNA is TGCAGTGCTAGAGGTGGCAGGGGATTTGAAAAACTGTTTTTT. Its protein is CSARGGRGFEKLFF. V and J are TRBV20-1 and TRBJ1-4; perhaps TRBD1 as D (6 bases). Trimming stripped 1 base from V and 7 bases from J, with 13 bases between. The CDR3 has 14 amino acids. The germline CDR1 and CDR2 sequences are DFQATT and SNEGSKA (reference sequence).

V gene TRBV7-9 combines with J gene TRBJ2-7, with D possibly TRBD2 on 6 matching bases. Trimming pared 2 bases from V and 2 bases from J, leaving 10 bases between. The CDR3 spans 14 residues. The germline CDR1 and CDR2 sequences are SEHNR and FQNEAQ (reference sequence). Written as DNA, the CDR3 is TGTGCCAGCAGCTTAACGGGCGGGACCTACGAGCAGTACTTC. It translates to CASSLTGGTYEQYF.

This clonotype was detected a few times. The chain links TRBV4-1 to TRBJ2-5; unclear D gene. The CDR3 covers 13 residues. Looked up from germline, CDR1 is MGHRA and CDR2 is YSYEKL. Trimming removed 4 bases from V and 0 bases from J, with 6 bases in between. Here the CDR3 DNA reads TGCGCCAGCAGCCGTCAGCACCAAGAGACCCAGTACTTC. Translated, it gives CASSRQHQETQYF.

The chain has TRBV28 and TRBJ1-5; D is uncertain. Germline V gene data show CDR1 as MDHEN and CDR2 as SYDVKM. The CDR3 runs 15 residues. The ends were cut back, 3 bases at V and 0 bases at J, with 9 bases in the middle. This CDR3 reads CASSLEGYSNQPQHF. The CDR3 DNA is TGTGCCAGCAGTTTGGAAGGGTATAGCAATCAGCCCCAGCATTTT.

A few counts support this clonotype. J is TRBJ2-1 and V is TRBV10-3, with 9 bases lining up with TRBD2. Germline trimming cut 8 bases from V and 5 bases from J; bases unmatched to any gene: 4. This CDR3 region has 13 residues. CDR1 is ENHRY, CDR2 SYGVKD, per germline. The CDR3 bases are TGTGCCATCGCTCCTAGCGGGGACAATGAGCAGTTCTTC. This sequence encodes CAIAPSGDNEQFF.

The chain carries TRBV19 and TRBJ2-4, with D unresolved. The CDR3 is 14 residues long. Germline V gene data show CDR1 as LNHDA and CDR2 as SQIVND (reference sequence). Between the trimmed V and J ends, which lost 3 bases and 0 bases, there was a span of 6 bases. The CDR3 sequence: CASSMRLAKNIQYF. The CDR3 nucleotides are TGTGCCAGTAGTATGCGGCTAGCCAAAAACATTCAGTACTTC.

This clonotype was found a few times. The chain recombines TRBV19 with TRBJ2-2; D may be TRBD2 (5 bases). Germline V gene sequence: CDR1 LNHDA, CDR2 SQIVND (reference sequence). Trimming removed 10 bases from V and 3 bases from J, with 15 bases in between. This CDR3 is 14 amino acids long. The CDR3 region has the DNA TGTGCCACCCGGGGATTGCAGGACACCGGGGAGCTGTTTTTT. It yields the protein CATRGLQDTGELFF.

The table lists this clonotype with a few counts. V and J are TRBV28 and TRBJ2-1; 10 nucleotides match TRBD1. CDR3 size: 13 residues. After removal of 6 bases from V and 13 bases from J, the junction contained 9 bases not matched to a gene. CDR1 is MDHEN, CDR2 SYDVKM, per germline. The CDR3 region is CASSLTGQGLQFF. As DNA, the CDR3 is TGTGCCAGCAGCCTTACGGGACAGGGGCTACAGTTCTTC. The full variable domain, rest sourced from reference TRBV28 and TRBJ2-1, is DVKVTQSSRYLVKRTGEKVFLECVQDMDHENMFWYRQDPGLGLRLIYFSYDVKMKEKGDIPEGYSVSREKKERFSLILESASTNQTSMYLCASSLTGQGLQFFGPGTRLTVL.

This clonotype has ten or more counts. The V gene is TRBV18, the J gene TRBJ1-5; tentatively, D is TRBD1 (5 bases). V lost 0 bases and J 5 bases, leaving 14 bases between the germline ends. CDR1 and CDR2 from the germline V gene are KGHSH and LQKENI. CDR3 length equals 16 residues. CDR3 nucleotide sequence: TGTGCCAGCTCACCACCCCACAGGATGGCGGATCAGCCCCAGCATTTT. It is translated as CASSPPHRMADQPQHF. Filled out from reference TRBV18 and TRBJ1-5, the complete variable domain reads NAGVMQNPRHLVRRRGQEARLRCSPMKGHSHVYWYRQLPEEGLKFMVYLQKENIIDESGMPKERFSAEFPKEGPSILRIQQVVRGDSAAYFCASSPPHRMADQPQHFGDGTRLSIL.

This clonotype has ten or more counts. The V gene is TRBV4-1, the J gene TRBJ2-5; the D is unclear. CDR1 and CDR2 (germline): MGHRA, YSYEKL. Deletions cut 0 bases from V and 4 bases from J, with 9 bases between. The CDR3 consists of 14 residues. CDR3 in DNA: TGCGCCAGCAGCCAAGATAACTTAAGAGAGACCCAGTACTTC. It specifies CASSQDNLRETQYF.